The sequence of this T cell receptor beta chain was determined in a study of T cell responses to AZD1222 COVID-19 vaccine. Study-wide points: Repertoire sampling was restricted to post-peak T cell response timepoints. Variant regions that are unmutated are reportedly the target of nearly half of spike-specific TCRs. Donors skewed white British and female; clonal diversity was possibly underestimated.

Assay: immunoSEQ multiplex PCR; the TCRdb copy retains only in-frame clones and omits some. The sample has approximately 100,000 clones, 87% seen once. Trimming pared 2 bases from V and 2 bases from J, leaving 13 bases between. The CDR3 loop spans 15 amino acids. In germline, CDR1 is SGHTA, CDR2 FQGNSA. Points on this clone: Its specificity is not known.

This clonotype was sampled from an adult who received the AZD1222 COVID-19 vaccine. This rearrangement joins TRBV7-2 to TRBJ2-7; D is perhaps TRBD1 (6 bases). This sample comprised peripheral blood, obtained 28 days after the second AZD1222 dose. The CDR3 protein is CASSLIRGGPYEQYF. The CDR3 DNA is TGTGCCAGCAGCTTAATCAGAGGGGGACCCTACGAGCAGTACTTC.